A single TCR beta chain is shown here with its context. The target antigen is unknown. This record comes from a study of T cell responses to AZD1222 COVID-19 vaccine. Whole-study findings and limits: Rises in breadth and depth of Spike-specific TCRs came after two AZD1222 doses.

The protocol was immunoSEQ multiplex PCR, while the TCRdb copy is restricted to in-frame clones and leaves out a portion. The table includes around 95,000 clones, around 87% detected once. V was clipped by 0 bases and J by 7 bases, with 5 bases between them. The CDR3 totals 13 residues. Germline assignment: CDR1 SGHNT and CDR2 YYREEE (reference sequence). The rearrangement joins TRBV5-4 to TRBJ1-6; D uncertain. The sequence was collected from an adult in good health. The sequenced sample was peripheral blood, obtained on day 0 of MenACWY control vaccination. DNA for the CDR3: TGTGCCAGCAGCTTGGACGGGAATTCACCCCTCCACTTT. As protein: CASSLDGNSPLHF.